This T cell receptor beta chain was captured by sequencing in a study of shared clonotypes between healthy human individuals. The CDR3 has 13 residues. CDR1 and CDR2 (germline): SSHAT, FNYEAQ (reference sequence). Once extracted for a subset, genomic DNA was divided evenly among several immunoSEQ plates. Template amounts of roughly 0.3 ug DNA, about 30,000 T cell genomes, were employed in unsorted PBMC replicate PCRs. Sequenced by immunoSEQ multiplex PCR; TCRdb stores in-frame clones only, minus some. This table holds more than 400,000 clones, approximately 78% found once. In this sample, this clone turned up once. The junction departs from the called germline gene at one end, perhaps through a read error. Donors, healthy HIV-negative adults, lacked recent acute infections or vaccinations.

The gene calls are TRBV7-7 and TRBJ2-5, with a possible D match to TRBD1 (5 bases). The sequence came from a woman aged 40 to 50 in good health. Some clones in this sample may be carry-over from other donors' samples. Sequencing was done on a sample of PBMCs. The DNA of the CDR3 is TGTGCTAGCAGCTTGATGGGGCGGGAGACCCAGTACTTC. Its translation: CASSLMGRETQYF.